The present TCR beta chain was sequenced within a study of T cell changes during pregnancy in multiple sclerosis. V was pared by 3 bases and J by 1 base, with 7 bases of the junction left unmatched. There are 17 residues in the CDR3. Germline loops: CDR1 MGHRA, CDR2 YSYEKL. The method was immunoSEQ multiplex PCR; TCRdb's version includes in-frame clones alone and lacks a portion of them. This sample has roughly 42,000 clones, with almost 95% found just once. The TCR comes from a female donor with multiple sclerosis, enrolled in a pregnancy study. The starting material was CD4+ T cells from peripheral blood mononuclear cells, obtained after pregnancy. The chain uses TRBV4-1 and TRBJ2-5; 11 positions match TRBD2. The CDR3 sequence is CASSQTQLAGVQETQYF. The CDR3 DNA reads TGCGCCAGCAGCCAGACCCAACTAGCGGGGGTCCAAGAGACCCAGTACTTC.